One sample yielded the 9 T cell receptor beta chains listed below, sequenced in a study of T cells after yellow fever vaccination. TCRdb redid the calling of the 5' RACE reads with MiXCR, one entry per CDR3 protein. Seen here are roughly 120,000 distinct CDR3 sequences, around 6.7% observed once, and the top ten hold roughly 3%. Specimen: CD4+ T cells sorted from PBMCs, collected roughly seven weeks after the first yellow fever vaccination. These receptors were taken from a man aged 18-30 years who received the YFV17D yellow fever vaccine.

On this clonotype itself: Relative to the germline gene, one junction end is altered; a read error may explain this. The chain uses TRBV20-1 and TRBJ2-1; 8 bases fit TRBD2. CDR1 and CDR2 from the germline V gene are DFQATT and SNEGSKA (reference sequence). The length of the CDR3 is 17 residues. DNA for the CDR3: TGCAGTGCTAGAGCAGTAGCGGGGACGCCCGCAATGGGTGAGAAGTTCTTC. Translation: CSARAVAGTPAMGEKFF.

Comments on this clonotype: Just one base apart from a much larger clone, this may be a read error. The chain employs TRBV28 and TRBJ2-3; D ambiguous. CDR1 is MDHEN, CDR2 SYDVKM, per germline. CDR3 length: 13 residues. Trimming took off 8 bases at V and 0 bases at J, with 9 bases between the two ends. The DNA for the CDR3 is TGTGCCAGCGATCACGGGAGCACAGATACGCAGTATTTT. This encodes CASDHGSTDTQYF.

The chain joins TRBV7-2 to TRBJ2-3; 10 bases match TRBD2. The junction had 4 bases not matched to a gene; V was cut back by 5 bases and J by 8 bases. This CDR3 has 13 amino acids. Germline loops: CDR1 SGHTA, CDR2 FQGNSA. The chain's CDR3 is CASSPSGGATQYF. As DNA, the CDR3 is TGTGCCAGCAGCCCCAGCGGGGGGGCTACGCAGTATTTT.

This clonotype appeared many times. This rearrangement joins TRBV10-3 to TRBJ1-1; TRBD1 agrees at 11 bases. Germline CDR1 ENHRY, CDR2 SYGVKD. CDR3 length: 15 residues. V shed 2 bases and J 4 bases; nucleotides not matched to a gene: 3. The CDR3 loop reads CAISEPGQGGTEAFF. CDR3 DNA sequence: TGTGCCATCAGTGAGCCGGGACAGGGGGGCACTGAAGCTTTCTTT.

At least ten counts were recorded for this clonotype. The chain has TRBV29-1 and TRBJ2-1; a possible D gene is TRBD2 (5 bases). The germline V gene has CDR1 SQVTM and CDR2 ANQGSEA. Trimming left V 3 bases short and J 8 bases short, with 14 bases between. The CDR3 loop spans 13 amino acids. In nucleotides, the CDR3 is TGCAGCGTTGACACGGGAAGGAAAGATGAGCAGTTCTTC. Its protein product is CSVDTGRKDEQFF.

A few counts support this clonotype. This sequence joins TRBV24-1 and TRBJ2-5; TRBD2 is a possible D gene (6 bases). The CDR3 loop spans 15 amino acids. Germline CDR1 is KGHDR and CDR2 is SFDVKD. The V end lost 2 bases, the J end lost 4 bases, and 13 bases lay between the germline ends. The DNA for the CDR3 is TGTGCCACCAGTGATTGGAGGGGAGGAGCAGAGACCCAGTACTTC. Protein sequence: CATSDWRGGAETQYF.

The genes are TRBV5-4 and TRBJ2-1; D uncertain. CDR1 is SGHNT, CDR2 YYREEE, per germline (reference sequence). The CDR3 has 13 amino acids. V was pared by 2 bases and J by 8 bases, with 11 bases between. CDR3 sequence (DNA): TGTGCCAGCAGCTTAGGGCAGGACCATGAGCAGTTCTTC. Translating it yields CASSLGQDHEQFF.

This clonotype was seen a few times. CDR3 DNA: TGCAGTGCTTGGGACAGGGCCGAGACCCAGTACTTC. It yields the protein CSAWDRAETQYF. J is TRBJ2-5 and V is TRBV20-1; 9 nucleotides agree with TRBD1. Germline V gene data show CDR1 as DFQATT and CDR2 as SNEGSKA (reference sequence). The CDR3 contains 12 residues. V lost 5 bases to trimming and J lost 5 bases; unmatched junction nucleotides: 3.

This clonotype was counted at least ten times. The chain uses TRBV5-6 and TRBJ2-3; 11 nucleotides align to TRBD2. The germline CDR1 and CDR2 sequences are SGHDT and YYEEEE. J was trimmed by 3 bases and V by 9 bases; bases with no gene match: 12. This CDR3 has 16 amino acids. The DNA for the CDR3 is TGTGCCACAAAAAAACTAGCGGGAGATGCAACAGATACGCAGTATTTT. Its translation: CATKKLAGDATDTQYF. Filled out from reference TRBV5-6 and TRBJ2-3, the complete variable domain reads DAGVTQSPTHLIKTRGQQVTLRCSPKSGHDTVSWYQQALGQGPQFIFQYYEEEERQRGNFPDRFSGHQFPNYSSELNVNALLLGDSALYLCATKKLAGDATDTQYFGPGTRLTVL.